This T cell receptor (beta chain) derives from a study of T cell responses to AZD1222 COVID-19 vaccine. On the study more broadly: Combined were second doses at about 4 or about 12 weeks.

The protocol was immunoSEQ multiplex PCR, while the TCRdb copy is restricted to in-frame clones and leaves out a portion. The sample includes 95,000 to 100,000 clones, less than 90% of them seen just once. As for this clone: The antigen remains unidentified.

Overall study results and limits: Donor demographics were predominantly white British with a female majority; clonal diversity may be underestimated.

This TCR was recovered from an adult in good health. The specimen was peripheral blood, collected on day 0 of AZD1222 vaccination.

The CDR3: CASSCGRQQMNTEAFF. The CDR3 coding sequence is TGTGCCAGCAGCTGCGGACGGCAGCAGATGAACACTGAAGCTTTCTTT. This chain uses TRBV21-1 with TRBJ1-1. TRBV21-1 is marked as a pseudogene. This CDR3 has 16 amino acids.